The 12 T cell receptor beta chains given below trace back to one sample, sequenced in a study of post-analysis software for immune sequencing data. Overall study findings and caveats: Patients used about 5 TRBV segments, including TRBV5-6, TRBV5-1 and TRBV20-1, more often than controls.

For these TCRs, the target antigens are not known. Unique molecular identifiers were carried by the TCR beta cDNA libraries. TCRdb reanalysed the PCR reads using MiXCR and keeps one entry per CDR3 protein. There are about 540,000 distinct CDR3 sequences in the sample; around a third occur only once, and less than 6% lies in the top ten. Material: blood. The source of these receptors is a girl under 18 with multiple sclerosis.

The V and J genes are TRBV4-1 and TRBJ2-5; 10 bases fit TRBD1. CDR1 MGHRA and CDR2 YSYEKL come from the germline V gene. The CDR3 runs 17 residues. V shed 0 bases, J shed 4 bases, and the junction held 8 bases outside the gene matches. CDR3 nucleotides: TGCGCCAGCAGCCAAGAAATGCTGGGACAGGGGTTAGAGACCCAGTACTTC. Translation: CASSQEMLGQGLETQYF.

About this clonotype: Being one base from a much bigger clone, this may be a read error. Here the CDR3 omits its conserved ending phenylalanine or tryptophan, so a read error is the likely source. V and J are TRBV29-1 and TRBJ2-1, with TRBD1 identical over 9 bases. V lost 7 bases, J lost 7 bases, and 5 bases stayed unmatched. This CDR3 comprises 12 residues. The germline V gene has CDR1 SQVTM and CDR2 ANQGSEA. The chain's CDR3 is CSAGQGGNEQFY. The CDR3, as DNA: TGCAGCGCGGGACAGGGAGGTAATGAGCAGTTCTAC.

This chain uses TRBV7-3 with TRBJ1-1; D is perhaps TRBD1 (5 bases). V lost 2 bases, J lost 4 bases, and 11 bases lay in between. The CDR3 contains 14 residues. Germline values: CDR1 SGHTA, CDR2 FQGTGA. CDR3 residues: CASSLDSGGTEAFF. DNA of the CDR3: TGTGCCAGCAGCTTAGATTCTGGGGGCACTGAAGCTTTCTTT.

The chain is built from TRBV9 and TRBJ1-1, with 9 bases matching TRBD1. The CDR3 spans 14 residues. Germline CDR1 reads SGDLS; CDR2 reads YYNGEE. The ends lost 3 bases at V and 10 bases at J; junction bases unmatched: 10. CDR3 DNA: TGTGCCAGCAGCGCCCGGGACAGGGAAGTTGGAGCTTTCTTT. Translation gives CASSARDREVGAFF.

The table lists this clonotype with a few counts. This sequence joins TRBV9 and TRBJ2-2, with D unresolved. Looked up from germline, CDR1 is SGDLS and CDR2 is YYNGEE. There are 17 residues in the CDR3. V lost 1 base, J lost 2 bases, and 15 bases lay in between. CDR3 bases: TGTGCCAGCAGCGTACTAAAAGGGCCAATAAACACCGGGGAGCTGTTTTTT. Its translation: CASSVLKGPINTGELFF. Looking up the rest from reference TRBV9 and TRBJ2-2 gives the full variable domain: DSGVTQTPKHLITATGQRVTLRCSPRSGDLSVYWYQQSLDQGLQFLIQYYNGEERAKGNILERFSAQQFPDLHSELNLSSLELGDSALYFCASSVLKGPINTGELFFGEGSRLTVL.

This clonotype occurred a few times. The J gene is TRBJ1-1, the V gene TRBV5-1; 7 bases align to TRBD1. Germline CDR1 is SGHRS and CDR2 is YFSETQ. The V and J ends lost 4 bases and 5 bases, in that order; junction bases with no gene match: 14. The CDR3 is 16 residues long. CDR3 in DNA: TGCGCCAGCAGCCCGAAGGGGACAGCAGCAGGTACTGAAGCTTTCTTT. Its translation: CASSPKGTAAGTEAFF.

This clonotype was picked up a small number of times. V usage is TRBV19 and J usage is TRBJ2-3; no definite D call. The germline V and J ends were trimmed by 7 bases and 0 bases, with 14 bases remaining between them. Germline V gene data show CDR1 as LNHDA and CDR2 as SQIVND (reference sequence). The CDR3 has 15 amino acids. The CDR3 reads CASKSQSLSTDTQYF. DNA of the CDR3: TGTGCCAGTAAAAGCCAGTCCTTAAGCACAGATACGCAGTATTTT.

The chain links TRBV7-8 to TRBJ2-5; TRBD2 aligns across 8 bases. J gave up 1 base and V 4 bases, and 8 bases lay outside the gene matches. This CDR3 is 16 amino acids long. Germline assignment: CDR1 SGHVS and CDR2 FQNEAQ. The CDR3 here is CASSSLAGGSQETQYF. The DNA of the CDR3 is TGTGCCAGCAGCTCCCTTGCGGGGGGCTCCCAAGAGACCCAGTACTTC.

This clonotype has more than one count but fewer than ten. The V call is TRBV11-2, the J call TRBJ2-5; 7 bases are shared with TRBD2. Germline CDR1 is SGHAT and CDR2 is FQNNGV. V was clipped by 5 bases and J by 9 bases; unmatched bases: 12. CDR3 size: 14 residues. The CDR3 nucleotides are TGTGCCAGCAGCCCGGGACTACCGATAAGCCCCCAGTACTTC. Translated: CASSPGLPISPQYF. Full variable domain (remainder filled in from reference TRBV11-2 and TRBJ2-5): EAGVAQSPRYKIIEKRQSVAFWCNPISGHATLYWYQQILGQGPKLLIQFQNNGVVDDSQLPKDRFSAERLKGVDSTLKIQPAKLEDSAVYLCASSPGLPISPQYFGPGTRLLVL.

This clonotype was observed a handful of times. The chain joins TRBV28 to TRBJ2-7; D remains unclear. The CDR3 length is 13 residues. Germline values: CDR1 MDHEN, CDR2 SYDVKM. V was clipped by 3 bases and J by 0 bases, with 6 bases between them. The chain's CDR3 is CASSLVVSYEQYF. For the CDR3, the DNA is TGTGCCAGCAGTTTGGTCGTCTCCTACGAGCAGTACTTC. Full variable domain (remainder filled in from reference TRBV28 and TRBJ2-7): DVKVTQSSRYLVKRTGEKVFLECVQDMDHENMFWYRQDPGLGLRLIYFSYDVKMKEKGDIPEGYSVSREKKERFSLILESASTNQTSMYLCASSLVVSYEQYFGPGTRLTVT.

The chain combines TRBV23-1 with TRBJ2-4, with D possibly being TRBD1 (5 bases). The tail of the sequence fits TRBJ2-7 better, so the J call may be wrong. TRBV23-1 is noted as an ORF with a role that remains uncertain. This CDR3 region has 14 residues. This chain's CDR3 is CASSQSNRTYEQYF. For the CDR3, the DNA is TGCGCCAGCAGTCAATCGAACAGGACCTACGAGCAGTACTTC.

CDR3 region: CASSLVPEETQYF. The DNA of the CDR3 is TGCGCCAGCAGCTTGGTGCCGGAAGAGACCCAGTACTTC. The chain has TRBV5-1 and TRBJ2-5; no definite D call. CDR3 length: 13 residues. Germline-derived CDR1 and CDR2 are SGHRS and YFSETQ. V gave up 0 bases and J gave up 3 bases, with 6 bases separating them.